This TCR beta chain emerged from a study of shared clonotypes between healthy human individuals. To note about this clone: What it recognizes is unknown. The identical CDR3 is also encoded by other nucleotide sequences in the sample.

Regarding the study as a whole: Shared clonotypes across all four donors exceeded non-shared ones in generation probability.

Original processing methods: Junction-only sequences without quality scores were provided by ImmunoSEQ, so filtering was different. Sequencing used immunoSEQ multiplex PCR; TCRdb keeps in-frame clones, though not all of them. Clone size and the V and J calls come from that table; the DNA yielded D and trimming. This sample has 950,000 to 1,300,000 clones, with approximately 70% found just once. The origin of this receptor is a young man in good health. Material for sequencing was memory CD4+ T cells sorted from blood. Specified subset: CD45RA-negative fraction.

This CDR3 is CASSPPNGELFF. As DNA, the CDR3 is TGTGCCAGCTCACCACCGAACGGGGAGCTGTTTTTT. V gene TRBV18 combines with J gene TRBJ2-2; D gene uncertain. V lost 0 bases to trimming and J lost 7 bases, with 3 bases between them. The V gene's germline CDR1 is KGHSH and CDR2 LQKENI. The CDR3 is 12 residues long.